This T cell receptor beta chain was identified during a study of CD8 T cells in Susac syndrome (dated by TCRdb to about 2019). As for the study more broadly: Repertoire sequencing was used to test whether CD8+ T cell activation and differentiation in Susac syndrome was antigen driven. The study compared CD8+ T cell repertoire clonality among eleven to twelve healthy donors, 14 Susac syndrome patients and fewer than 19 multiple sclerosis patients.

Including the terminal cysteine and phenylalanine, the CDR3 comprises 14 residues. The sequence is cut down to CDR3 DNA, 42 bases in frame from base 1. V drops 3 bases and J drops 10 bases, leaving 18 bases in between. The study at large found these results: The TCR sequencing and HLA analysis was acknowledged to have included a relatively small number of individuals.

RNA was extracted using the RNeasy kit, and roughly 0.45 to 1 microgram was reverse transcribed with random hexamers. The immunoSEQ multiplex PCR assay, covering 54 Vbeta and 13 Jbeta segments, was used to amplify TCR beta CDR3 regions. To correct PCR amplification bias, a synthetic template baseline was used for both primer optimization and computational correction. In the paper's pipeline: Only productive sequences were kept, with reads annotated to V, D and J genes according to IMGT and analyzed in immunoSEQ Analyzer. Clonality was computed as one minus Shannon entropy normalized by log2 of the number of productive unique sequences. For each patient and control, public and private clones were evaluated among the 100 most prevalent clones. A clone was defined as Susac-specific if it was absent from the healthy and MS cohorts, from about 1,100 published viral clones and from other ImmuneACCESS disease sequences. TCRdb reprocessed the public reads (quality trimming at Q25 with fastp, clone calling with MiXCR) and kept in-frame beta chains. Records with the same CDR3 protein are collapsed into one entry carrying the most frequent genes and DNA. The V and J calls follow TCRdb's processing rather than the paper's. For this sample the table gives over 350,000 distinct CDR3 sequences, of which about 85% were detected only once. About 0.12% of the sample rests with the top ten.

Peripheral blood CD8+ and CD4+ T cells from healthy donors, Susac syndrome patients and multiple sclerosis patients were profiled by high-throughput TCR beta sequencing. The multiple sclerosis controls were treatment-naive patients whose relapsing-remitting disease, either stable or active, fulfilled the revised McDonald criteria. Bulk CD8+ and CD4+ T cells were purified by magnetic negative isolation, whereas CD8+ TEMRA cells were enriched by FACS. Blood was collected in EDTA tubes and processed within 24 hours, with PBMCs isolated through density gradient centrifugation. PBMCs intended for TCR sequencing were cryopreserved in liquid nitrogen and thawed later in a water bath at 37 degrees C. The sorted or isolated CD4+, CD8+ and CD8+ TEMRA cells reached a purity of at least 90%. Remarks on this clonotype: Its specific antigen is unknown. Base qualities were left out, and no much larger clone turns up one base away.

The sequenced material came from CD8+ T cells from PBMCs. This clonotype was sampled from a human donor with multiple sclerosis. The rearranged segments are TRBV12-3 or TRBV12-4 and TRBJ2-5; no D segment can be confidently identified. The base sequence is TGTGCCAGCAGTTTGACGGTCCCAAGTTCCGACCAGTACTTC. Protein translation: CASSLTVPSSDQYF.